These 25 T cell receptor beta chains were sequenced from one sample in a study of read filtering for tumor transcriptome and immune sequencing. The library was built from roughly 400 ng RNA with molecular barcoded adaptors for alpha/delta and beta/gamma chains. Each CDR3 protein is one row after TCRdb ran MiXCR on the reads. The repertoire includes 20,000 to 30,000 distinct CDR3 sequences, 20% to 25% of them detected once, and 47% sits in the top ten. What was sequenced was a population of CD138-negative cells sorted from bone marrow. The source of these receptors is a donor at least 40 years old with multiple myeloma.

V gene TRBV7-8 combines with J gene TRBJ1-3, with D possibly matching TRBD1 (6 bases). V shed 0 bases and J shed 3 bases, with 12 bases lying between them. Germline CDR1 reads SGHVS; CDR2 reads FQNEAQ. The CDR3 extends over 16 amino acids. CDR3 loop: CASSLAGGPFGNTIYF. DNA of the CDR3: TGTGCCAGCAGCTTAGCCGGGGGGCCCTTTGGAAACACCATATATTTT.

Regarding this clonotype: With only one base between it and a far larger clone, this is likely a read error. V gene TRBV7-2 combines with J gene TRBJ2-2; 7 nucleotides match TRBD2. This CDR3 region has 15 residues. Germline V gives CDR1 SGHTA, CDR2 FQGNSA. The CDR3 DNA sequence: TGTGCCAGCAGCTTAAGCGGGGTTTCTACCGGGGGGCTGTTTTTT. This translates into CASSLSGVSTGGLFF.

The sample holds many counts of this clonotype. V gene TRBV24-1 combines with J gene TRBJ2-3; a weak D match, TRBD2 (5 bases). Germline lookup yields CDR1 KGHDR and CDR2 SFDVKD. Trimming stripped 4 bases from V and 4 bases from J, with 17 bases between. CDR3 length: 16 residues. The CDR3 spells CATSDPGSSRADTQYF. The CDR3 bases are TGTGCCACCAGTGACCCGGGATCCTCAAGAGCAGATACGCAGTATTTT.

The rearrangement links TRBV7-8 to TRBJ2-5; D is undetermined. The V gene's germline CDR1 is SGHVS and CDR2 FQNEAQ. This CDR3 has 13 residues. Trimming left V 5 bases short and J 9 bases short, with 16 bases between. The CDR3: CASSQQGMEAQYF. For the CDR3, the DNA is TGTGCCAGCAGCCAACAAGGAATGGAAGCCCAGTACTTC.

This clonotype was picked up many times. The CDR3 protein is CASSSGAQSREELFF. The CDR3 region has the DNA TGTGCCAGCAGCTCGGGGGCGCAGAGCAGGGAGGAACTGTTTTTT. J is TRBJ1-4 and V is TRBV5-6; D possibly corresponds to TRBD1 (6 bases). Trimming removed 3 bases from V and 12 bases from J, with 21 bases in between. The germline V gene has CDR1 SGHDT and CDR2 YYEEEE. This CDR3 has 15 amino acids.

The sample holds many counts of this clonotype. The rearrangement joins TRBV19 to TRBJ1-1; tentatively, D is TRBD1 (5 bases). Germline CDR1 and CDR2: LNHDA and SQIVND (reference sequence). Deletions cut 7 bases from V and 1 base from J, with 13 bases between. There are 14 residues in the CDR3. In nucleotides, the CDR3 is TGTGCCAGTACCCTTGGGGGTGGGAACACTGAAGCTTTCTTT. It translates to CASTLGGGNTEAFF.

This clonotype has at least ten counts. This rearrangement joins TRBV14 to TRBJ2-1; D is possibly TRBD1 (6 bases). V shed 3 bases and J shed 8 bases, with 17 bases lying between them. The CDR3 runs 15 residues. Germline V gives CDR1 SGHDN, CDR2 FVKESK. The DNA of the CDR3 is TGTGCCAGCAGCCATACGGACAGCCGTTACGATGAGCAGTTCTTC. Protein product: CASSHTDSRYDEQFF.

On this clonotype: One end of the junction fails to match germline, which may point to a read error. The chain carries TRBV6-5 and TRBJ2-5; D unclear. CDR1 is MNHEY, CDR2 SVGAGI, per germline. The CDR3 has 13 residues. CDR3 sequence: CASNYSPEETQYF. CDR3 nucleotide sequence: TGTGCCAGCAATTACTCGCCGGAAGAGACCCAGTACTTC.

This clonotype was observed many times. The genes are TRBV3-1 and TRBJ2-1, with a weak D call TRBD1 (6 bases). This CDR3 region has 16 residues. Germline values: CDR1 LGHDT, CDR2 YNNKEL (reference sequence). Trimming removed 1 base from V and 1 base from J, with 11 bases in between. In nucleotides, the CDR3 is TGTGCCAGCAGCCAAGGACAGGCTCCATCCTACAATGAGCAGTTCTTC. It is translated as CASSQGQAPSYNEQFF.

This clonotype was detected many times. The chain couples TRBV6-5 to TRBJ2-3, with TRBD2 matching 8 bases. V trimming: 8 bases; J trimming: 5 bases; junction bases outside the gene matches: 6. The germline V gene encodes CDR1 MNHEY and CDR2 SVGAGI. This CDR3 is 13 amino acids long. The CDR3: CASSGGFGDTQYF. CDR3 coding DNA: TGTGCCAGCTCGGGGGGGTTTGGAGATACGCAGTATTTT.

This clonotype ranks as medium-sized. The chain uses TRBV5-1 and TRBJ1-1; 9 bases match TRBD1. The CDR3 runs 13 residues. V was pared by 4 bases and J by 5 bases, with 3 bases of the junction left unmatched. Germline V CDR1 and CDR2: SGHRS, YFSETQ. CDR3 sequence reads: CASSPDRGTEAFF. The CDR3 nucleotides read TGCGCCAGCAGCCCTGACAGGGGGACTGAAGCTTTCTTT.

This clonotype was picked up many times. J is TRBJ1-2 and V is TRBV20-1; possible D gene TRBD1, 6 bases. CDR3 length equals 12 residues. Trimming removed 5 bases from V and 1 base from J, with 8 bases in between. Per the germline V gene, CDR1 is DFQATT and CDR2 is SNEGSKA (reference sequence). The CDR3 reads CSARTDNYGYTF. The CDR3 DNA reads TGCAGTGCTCGGACAGATAACTATGGCTACACCTTC.

This clonotype has ten or more counts. The chain links TRBV3-1 to TRBJ1-1, with 9 bases aligning to TRBD1. The V segment lost 4 bases and the J segment 5 bases; nucleotides outside the gene matches: 5. CDR3 length equals 14 residues. Germline V CDR1 and CDR2: LGHDT, YNNKEL (reference sequence). Here the CDR3 DNA reads TGTGCCAGCAGCCTCGGACAGGGGCAAACTGAAGCTTTCTTT. It encodes CASSLGQGQTEAFF. The complete variable domain, with remaining parts taken from reference TRBV3-1 and TRBJ1-1, reads DTAVSQTPKYLVTQMGNDKSIKCEQNLGHDTMYWYKQDSKKFLKIMFSYNNKELIINETVPNRFSPKSPDKAHLNLHINSLELGDSAVYFCASSLGQGQTEAFFGQGTRLTVV.

This clonotype was recorded many times. V gene TRBV18 combines with J gene TRBJ1-1; D is uncertain. V dropped 3 bases and J dropped 1 base, with 12 bases sitting between them. The germline V gene encodes CDR1 KGHSH and CDR2 LQKENI. This CDR3 comprises 15 residues. The CDR3 DNA sequence: TGTGCCAGCTCACCTAGTAGGACGGAGAACACTGAAGCTTTCTTT. As protein: CASSPSRTENTEAFF. Filled out from reference TRBV18 and TRBJ1-1, the complete variable domain reads NAGVMQNPRHLVRRRGQEARLRCSPMKGHSHVYWYRQLPEEGLKFMVYLQKENIIDESGMPKERFSAEFPKEGPSILRIQQVVRGDSAAYFCASSPSRTENTEAFFGQGTRLTVV.

The sample holds a few counts of this clonotype. The V gene is TRBV9, the J gene TRBJ2-3; D unresolved. The CDR3 is 13 amino acids. The germline V and J ends were trimmed by 0 bases and 6 bases, with 8 bases remaining between them. CDR1 is SGDLS and CDR2 is YYNGEE in the germline V gene. The DNA for the CDR3 is TGTGCCAGCAGCGTAGGGCCCGGTGATACGCAGTATTTT. As protein: CASSVGPGDTQYF.

Comment on this clonotype: A much bigger clone sits one base away, suggesting this may be a read error. Because the CDR3 is missing its conserved closing phenylalanine or tryptophan, this is likely a read error. The V and J genes are TRBV5-1 and TRBJ2-5; 12 positions match TRBD2. This CDR3 spans 15 amino acids. Trimming at V came to 4 bases and at J to 5 bases, leaving 6 bases not matched to a gene. CDR1 is SGHRS and CDR2 is YFSETQ in the germline V gene. The CDR3 spells CASSIGLAGRETQYI. The CDR3 DNA reads TGCGCCAGCAGCATAGGACTAGCGGGGCGTGAGACCCAGTACATC.

This clonotype was observed once. The chain joins TRBV5-1 to TRBJ2-3, with D possibly matching TRBD1 (6 bases). CDR1 SGHRS and CDR2 YFSETQ come from the germline V gene. The V end was cut by 6 bases, the J end by 4 bases, with 12 bases between. The CDR3 extends over 13 amino acids. CDR3 bases: TGCGCCAGCACCCGAGGGGGATCAGATACGCAGTATTTT. It encodes CASTRGGSDTQYF. Complete variable domain (other parts from reference TRBV5-1 and TRBJ2-3): KAGVTQTPRYLIKTRGQQVTLSCSPISGHRSVSWYQQTPGQGLQFLFEYFSETQRNKGNFPGRFSGRQFSNSRSEMNVSTLELGDSALYLCASTRGGSDTQYFGPGTRLTVL.

Only one count was recorded for this clonotype. One end of the junction fails to match germline, which may point to a read error. The chain joins TRBV19 to TRBJ1-4; D is unresolved. This CDR3 is 14 amino acids long. Germline-derived CDR1 and CDR2 are LNHDA and SQIVND (reference sequence). DNA for the CDR3: TGTGCCGGTAGGAATAGCGGAACTAATGAAAAACTGTTTTTT. Protein: CAGRNSGTNEKLFF.

This clonotype was found many times. This sequence joins TRBV6-5 and TRBJ2-1; 9 positions agree with TRBD2. Germline V gene lookup returns CDR1 MNHEY and CDR2 SVGAGI. The CDR3 contains 16 residues. With V trimmed by 0 bases and J by 1 base, 1 base remained unmatched. The CDR3 sequence: CASSYSLAGSYNEQFF. The DNA for the CDR3 is TGTGCCAGCAGTTACTCCCTAGCGGGATCCTACAATGAGCAGTTCTTC.

The chain combines TRBV2 with TRBJ2-3; 8 bases are a match to TRBD1. The V and J ends lost 8 bases and 3 bases, in that order; junction bases with no gene match: 1. This CDR3 is built from 12 residues. Germline V lookup: CDR1 SNHLY, CDR2 FYNNEI. CDR3 sequence: CASHRGTDTQYF. Written as DNA, the CDR3 is TGTGCCAGCCACAGGGGGACAGATACGCAGTATTTT.

This clonotype was recorded many times. The chain combines TRBV29-1 with TRBJ2-2; 13 bases agree with TRBD2. The CDR3 spans 14 residues. Germline V lookup: CDR1 SQVTM, CDR2 ANQGSEA. Trimming at V came to 7 bases and at J to 6 bases, leaving 5 bases not matched to a gene. DNA of the CDR3: TGCAGCGGCCGACTAGCGGGGGGCCCCGGGGAGCTGTTTTTT. Protein product: CSGRLAGGPGELFF.

This clonotype was detected only a few times. This chain uses TRBV4-1 with TRBJ2-4, with D unresolved. V was shortened by 0 bases and J by 15 bases, with 15 bases between the two germline ends. The length of the CDR3 is 13 residues. Per germline, CDR1 MGHRA and CDR2 YSYEKL. The CDR3 DNA reads as TGCGCCAGCAGCCAAGATGAAGGGTACCTAAGGTACTTC. Protein: CASSQDEGYLRYF.

As to this clonotype: Sequence at one end of the junction differs from germline and may be a read error. The chain couples TRBV9 to TRBJ2-1; 8 positions match TRBD1. CDR1 is SGDLS and CDR2 is YYNGEE in the germline V gene. The CDR3 has 16 residues. The CDR3: CASSERQGLIYNEQLF. The CDR3 coding sequence is TGTGCCAGCAGCGAGAGACAGGGGCTGATCTACAATGAGCAGCTCTTC.

This clonotype has just a few counts. The CDR3 spells CASSTGTRPNYGYTF. The DNA of the CDR3 is TGTGCCAGCAGCACGGGCACCAGACCTAACTATGGCTACACCTTC. The rearrangement links TRBV28 to TRBJ1-2; no definite D call. Trimming took off 6 bases at V and 0 bases at J, with 14 bases between the two ends. The length of the CDR3 is 15 residues. In germline, CDR1 is MDHEN, CDR2 SYDVKM.

The table lists this clonotype with many counts. The chain couples TRBV3-1 to TRBJ1-1, with D perhaps TRBD1 (5 bases). The ends were cut back, 0 bases at V and 1 base at J, with 12 bases in the middle. Germline loops: CDR1 LGHDT, CDR2 YNNKEL (reference sequence). This CDR3 has 16 amino acids. CDR3 bases: TGTGCCAGCAGCCAAGATCTTGGAGGGGAGAACACTGAAGCTTTCTTT. It encodes CASSQDLGGENTEAFF.